These 17 T cell receptor beta chains were sequenced from one sample in a study of technical replicates of blood from several donors. Profiling relied on immunoSEQ multiplex PCR, and the TCRdb table lists in-frame clones only, not all of them. Of 80,000 to 90,000 clones detected, about 94% appear once; the ten largest clones hold roughly 0.25%. The sample consisted of T cells isolated from PBMCs. The receptors here all came from a human donor in good health.

This sequence joins TRBV25-1 and TRBJ2-4; TRBD1 is a possible D gene (5 bases). Germline-derived CDR1 and CDR2 are MGHDK and SYGVNS. The V end lost 6 bases, the J end lost 12 bases, and 15 bases lay between the germline ends. The CDR3 spans 12 residues. In DNA form, the CDR3 reads TGTGCCAGCAGGGGTCCAGGGCCGGATCAGTACTTC. Translating it yields CASRGPGPDQYF.

The CDR3 protein is CASSLPPGGFYTEAFF. The CDR3 coding sequence is TGTGCCAGCAGCTTACCCCCCGGGGGATTTTACACTGAAGCTTTCTTT. V gene TRBV11-2 combines with J gene TRBJ1-1; a possible D gene is TRBD1 (5 bases). The CDR3 is 16 amino acids. With 2 bases removed from V and 3 bases from J, the gap between germline ends came to 16 bases. Germline-derived CDR1 and CDR2 are SGHAT and FQNNGV.

This clone was found once. J is TRBJ2-5 and V is TRBV18; D may be TRBD2 (5 bases). The CDR3 is 14 amino acids. The germline gives CDR1 KGHSH, CDR2 LQKENI. Trimming took off 1 base at V and 2 bases at J, with 8 bases between the two ends. CDR3 DNA sequence: TGTGCCAGCTCACCACTTGAGGGACAAGAGACCCAGTACTTC. Residues: CASSPLEGQETQYF.

V usage is TRBV29-1 and J usage is TRBJ1-2; D remains ambiguous. The germline V and J ends were trimmed by 4 bases and 8 bases, with 11 bases remaining between them. The CDR3 has 11 amino acids. Germline V lookup: CDR1 SQVTM, CDR2 ANQGSEA. This CDR3 reads CSVASTSGYTF. CDR3 nucleotides: TGCAGCGTTGCCTCCACTTCGGGCTACACCTTC.

The chain employs TRBV5-4 and TRBJ1-1; TRBD1 might be the D (5 bases). CDR3 size: 13 residues. Germline CDR1 and CDR2: SGHNT and YYREEE (reference sequence). V lost 4 bases and J lost 3, with 10 bases in between. The CDR3 sequence is CASSMLQDTEAFF. The CDR3 DNA follows: TGTGCCAGCAGCATGTTACAGGACACTGAAGCTTTCTTT. The entire variable domain, with the rest obtained from reference TRBV5-4 and TRBJ1-1, is as follows: ETGVTQSPTHLIKTRGQQVTLRCSSQSGHNTVSWYQQALGQGPQFIFQYYREEENGRGNFPPRFSGLQFPNYSSELNVNALELDDSALYLCASSMLQDTEAFFGQGTRLTVV.

The V gene is TRBV6-5, the J gene TRBJ2-5; TRBD2 matches at 7 bases. From germline, CDR1 is MNHEY and CDR2 SVGAGI. This CDR3 is built from 15 residues. The trim removed 2 bases at V and 1 base at J, leaving 4 bases unmatched. CDR3 protein: CASSYGPSGQETQYF. Written as DNA, the CDR3 is TGTGCCAGCAGTTACGGGCCTAGCGGCCAAGAGACCCAGTACTTC.

This clone came up once. The CDR3 loop reads CASSYSKLQETQYF. The CDR3 DNA follows: TGTGCCAGCAGTTACTCGAAACTTCAAGAGACCCAGTACTTC. The chain employs TRBV6-5 and TRBJ2-5; D ambiguous. The CDR3 contains 14 residues. The germline V gene encodes CDR1 MNHEY and CDR2 SVGAGI. V was shortened by 0 bases and J by 2 bases, with 7 bases between the two germline ends.

This chain connects TRBV13 to TRBJ2-1; 10 nucleotides align to TRBD2. Germline CDR1 is PRHDT and CDR2 is FYEKMQ (reference sequence). The CDR3 spans 13 residues. J was trimmed by 8 bases and V by 3 bases; bases with no gene match: 1. CDR3 sequence reads: CASSFSGGYEQFF. As DNA, the CDR3 is TGTGCCAGCAGCTTTAGCGGGGGGTATGAGCAGTTCTTC.

CDR3 DNA: TGTGCCAGCAGGACTAGCGGGAATGAGCAGTACTTC. This gives the protein CASRTSGNEQYF. The genes are TRBV2 and TRBJ2-7; TRBD2 matches at 11 bases. The CDR3 consists of 12 residues. Germline CDR1 is SNHLY and CDR2 is FYNNEI. V lost 6 bases, J lost 7 bases, and 2 bases stayed unmatched.

This chain links TRBV28 with TRBJ2-5; D gene ambiguous. In germline, CDR1 is MDHEN, CDR2 SYDVKM. CDR3 size: 13 residues. V was shortened by 3 bases and J by 3 bases, with 8 bases between the two germline ends. The CDR3 sequence is CASSFGLEETQYF. DNA for the CDR3: TGTGCCAGCAGTTTTGGTTTAGAAGAGACCCAGTACTTC.

The rearrangement joins TRBV11-1 to TRBJ1-3, with D uncertain. With 7 bases removed from V and 0 bases from J, the gap between germline ends came to 13 bases. CDR3 length equals 15 residues. Germline V CDR1 and CDR2: SGHAT, FQDESV (reference sequence). CDR3 nucleotides: TGTGCCAGCACTCAGAAAGACTACTCTGGAAACACCATATATTTT. This sequence encodes CASTQKDYSGNTIYF.

DNA of the CDR3: TGTGCCAGTAGTATTATGCAGGGGGCCTCCTCTGGAAACACCATATATTTT. Protein product: CASSIMQGASSGNTIYF. The chain recombines TRBV19 with TRBJ1-3, with TRBD1 identical over 8 bases. The trim removed 3 bases at V and 0 bases at J, leaving 7 bases unmatched. The CDR3 covers 17 residues. Germline CDR1 and CDR2: LNHDA and SQIVND (reference sequence).

J is TRBJ1-5 and V is TRBV6-1; D is uncertain. Trimming cost V 7 bases and J 3 bases, with 10 bases left between them. The CDR3 covers 13 residues. CDR1 and CDR2 from the germline V gene are MNHNS and SASEGT. Here the CDR3 reads CASTPWLNQPQHF. As DNA, the CDR3 is TGTGCCAGCACCCCGTGGCTCAATCAGCCCCAGCATTTT.

CDR3 sequence: CASSLLAGEDTGELFF. In nucleotides, the CDR3 is TGTGCCAGCAGTCTCCTAGCGGGAGAGGACACCGGGGAGCTGTTTTTT. This chain uses TRBV4-2 with TRBJ2-2; the match to TRBD2 covers 10 bases. Germline values: CDR1 LGHNA, CDR2 YNFKEQ. Trimming removed 6 bases from V and 3 bases from J; junction bases left unmatched: 7. This CDR3 is built from 16 residues.

The CDR3 region has the DNA TGCGCCAGCAGCGCGCCGCTCGGGGGGCCAGCCTACGAGCAGTACTTC. Protein: CASSAPLGGPAYEQYF. The V and J genes are TRBV5-1 and TRBJ2-7; TRBD2 might be the D (7 bases). CDR1 and CDR2 (germline): SGHRS, YFSETQ. Deletions cut 4 bases from V and 2 bases from J, with 19 bases between. The CDR3 covers 16 residues.

The chain employs TRBV29-1 and TRBJ1-2, with TRBD1 identical over 8 bases. The V segment lost 8 bases and the J segment 8 bases; nucleotides outside the gene matches: 16. Germline CDR1 reads SQVTM; CDR2 reads ANQGSEA. This CDR3 is 14 amino acids long. The CDR3, as DNA: TGCAGCCTAAACACAGGGGGTATGGGGTCGGGCTACACCTTC. Amino acid sequence: CSLNTGGMGSGYTF.

J is TRBJ2-3 and V is TRBV27; D gene unclear. The CDR3 spans 15 residues. V was cut by 0 bases and J by 2 bases, with 9 bases left in between. In germline, CDR1 is MNHEY, CDR2 SMNVEV (reference sequence). In nucleotides, the CDR3 is TGTGCCAGCAGTTTATCGAGCCTACTCACAGATACGCAGTATTTT. Encoded protein: CASSLSSLLTDTQYF.